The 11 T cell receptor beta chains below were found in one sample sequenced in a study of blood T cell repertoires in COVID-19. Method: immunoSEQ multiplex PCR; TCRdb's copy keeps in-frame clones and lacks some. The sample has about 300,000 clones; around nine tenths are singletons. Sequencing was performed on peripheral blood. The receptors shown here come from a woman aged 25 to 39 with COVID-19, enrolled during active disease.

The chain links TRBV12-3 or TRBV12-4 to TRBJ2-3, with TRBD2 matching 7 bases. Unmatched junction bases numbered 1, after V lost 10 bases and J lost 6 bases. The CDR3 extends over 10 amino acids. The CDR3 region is CATGGDTQYF. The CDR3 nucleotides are TGTGCCACCGGGGGGGATACGCAGTATTTT.

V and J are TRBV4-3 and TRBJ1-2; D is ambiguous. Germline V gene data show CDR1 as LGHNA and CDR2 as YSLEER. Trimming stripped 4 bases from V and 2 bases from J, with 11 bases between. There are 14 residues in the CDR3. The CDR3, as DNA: TGCGCCAGCAGCCGAGTACCTGAAAACTATGGCTACACCTTC. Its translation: CASSRVPENYGYTF.

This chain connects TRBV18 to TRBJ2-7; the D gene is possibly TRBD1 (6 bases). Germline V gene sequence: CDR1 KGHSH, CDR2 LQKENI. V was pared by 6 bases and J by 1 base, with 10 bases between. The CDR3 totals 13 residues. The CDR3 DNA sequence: TGTGCCAGCTCGCTCGACAGGTCCTACGAGCAGTACGTC. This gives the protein CASSLDRSYEQYV.

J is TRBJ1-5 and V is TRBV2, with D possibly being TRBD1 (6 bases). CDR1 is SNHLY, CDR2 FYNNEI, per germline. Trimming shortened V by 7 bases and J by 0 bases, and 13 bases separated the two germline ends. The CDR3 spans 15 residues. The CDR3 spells CASTIPDSSNQPQHF. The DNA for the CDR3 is TGTGCCAGCACTATCCCGGACAGTAGCAATCAGCCCCAGCATTTT.

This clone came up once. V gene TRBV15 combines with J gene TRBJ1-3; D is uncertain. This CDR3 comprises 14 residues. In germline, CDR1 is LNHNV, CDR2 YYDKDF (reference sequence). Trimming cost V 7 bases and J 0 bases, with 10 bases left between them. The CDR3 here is CATNDGLSGNTIYF. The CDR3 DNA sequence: TGTGCCACCAACGACGGACTCTCTGGAAACACCATATATTTT.

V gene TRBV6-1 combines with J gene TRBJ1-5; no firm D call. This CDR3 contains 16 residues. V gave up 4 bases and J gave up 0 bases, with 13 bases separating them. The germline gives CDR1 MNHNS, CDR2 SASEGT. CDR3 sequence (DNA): TGTGCCAGCAGTGGGAGACGGGGATATAGCAATCAGCCCCAGCATTTT. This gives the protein CASSGRRGYSNQPQHF.

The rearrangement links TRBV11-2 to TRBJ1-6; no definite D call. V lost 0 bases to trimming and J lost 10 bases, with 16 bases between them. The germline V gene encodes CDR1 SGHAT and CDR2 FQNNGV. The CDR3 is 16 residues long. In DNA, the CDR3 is TGTGCCAGCAGCTTAGATCGGTCCCAGTTCGGGTCACCCCTCCACTTT. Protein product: CASSLDRSQFGSPLHF.

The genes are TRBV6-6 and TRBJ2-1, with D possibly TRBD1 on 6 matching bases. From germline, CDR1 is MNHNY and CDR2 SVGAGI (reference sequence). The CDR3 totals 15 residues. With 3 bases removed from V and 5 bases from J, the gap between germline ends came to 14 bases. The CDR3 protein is CASSYGERGNNEQFF. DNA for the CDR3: TGTGCCAGCAGTTATGGAGAGAGGGGGAACAATGAGCAGTTCTTC.

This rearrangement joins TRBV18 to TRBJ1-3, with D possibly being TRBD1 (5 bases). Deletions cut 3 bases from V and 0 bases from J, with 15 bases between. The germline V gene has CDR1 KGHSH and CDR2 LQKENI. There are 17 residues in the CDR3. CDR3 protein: CASSPVQGGSSGNTIYF. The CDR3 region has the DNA TGTGCCAGCTCACCGGTTCAGGGAGGCTCCTCTGGAAACACCATATATTTT.

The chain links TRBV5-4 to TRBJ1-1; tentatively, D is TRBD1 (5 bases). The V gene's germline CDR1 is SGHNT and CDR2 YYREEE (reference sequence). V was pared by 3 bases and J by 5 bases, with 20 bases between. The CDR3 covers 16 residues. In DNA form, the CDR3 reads TGTGCCAGCAGCTCCCTGGGGGGGAACCCCAGGACTGAAGCTTTCTTT. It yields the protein CASSSLGGNPRTEAFF.

CDR3 DNA sequence: TGTGCCAGCAGTTCTTACGGGGGATACACTGAAGCTTTCTTT. As protein: CASSSYGGYTEAFF. The J gene is TRBJ1-1, the V gene TRBV13, with a possible D match to TRBD1 (5 bases). Germline CDR1 and CDR2: PRHDT and FYEKMQ (reference sequence). V was cut by 6 bases and J by 3 bases, with 14 bases left in between. There are 14 residues in the CDR3.